A selection of T cell receptor beta chains follows, all from one sample in a study of chemoradiotherapy in HPV16-positive cancers. The data were produced by immunoSEQ multiplex PCR, yet TCRdb's version contains in-frame clones alone and is incomplete. The data hold 7,000 or so clones, with 85% to 90% observed a single time. This material was obtained from a patient who underwent chemoradiotherapy. The source of these receptors is a human donor with HPV-associated anogenital cancer. CDR3s include the opening cysteine and the closing phenylalanine or tryptophan. A D gene is named only where the DNA matches it firmly. Part of the rows lack a size; the others show once, few, many or a class for expanded clones.

CDR3 protein	CDR3 DNA	D gene	J gene	V gene	clone size
CASGDKGITRYGYTF	TGTGCCAGTGGTGACAAGGGGATAACTCGGTATGGCTACACCTTC	.	TRBJ1-2	TRBV19	.
CASSLGFRDEQYF	TGTGCCAGCAGCTTAGGTTTCCGGGACGAGCAGTACTTC	.	TRBJ2-7	TRBV7-6	.
CASSLAPTYEQYF	TGTGCCAGCAGCTTAGCTCCGACCTACGAGCAGTACTTC	.	TRBJ2-7	TRBV7-9	.
CASRSGQGVGYTF	TGTGCCAGCAGGTCGGGACAGGGGGTCGGCTACACCTTC	TRBD1	TRBJ1-2	TRBV7-9	.
CASTQAGEGQTQYF	TGCGCCAGCACCCAAGCGGGAGAGGGACAGACCCAGTACTTC	TRBD2	TRBJ2-5	TRBV5-1	.
CASSQLAVTNTGELFF	TGTGCCAGCAGCCAACTAGCGGTGACGAACACCGGGGAGCTGTTTTTT	TRBD2	TRBJ2-2	TRBV11-3	.
CAWSVRGQRGASTDTQYF	TGTGCCTGGAGTGTACGGGGACAGCGGGGGGCTAGCACAGATACGCAGTATTTT	TRBD2	TRBJ2-3	TRBV30	.
CASSEAGRGEKLFF	TGTGCCAGCAGTGAAGCTGGCAGGGGTGAAAAACTGTTTTTT	.	TRBJ1-4	TRBV6-1	few
CASSLAGRDYNEQFF	TGTGCCAGCAGCTTAGCCGGGAGGGACTACAATGAGCAGTTCTTC	TRBD2	TRBJ2-1	TRBV7-6	few
CASSDRGWGTEAFF	TGTGCCAGCAGTGATAGGGGTTGGGGCACTGAAGCTTTCTTT	.	TRBJ1-1	TRBV2	once
CASSEGQGRDYGYTF	TGTGCCAGCAGTGAAGGGCAGGGAAGGGACTATGGCTACACCTTC	.	TRBJ1-2	TRBV2	.
CASSFESLSVNEQFF	TGTGCCAGCAGCTTTGAGTCCCTTAGCGTCAATGAGCAGTTCTTC	.	TRBJ2-1	TRBV7-9	.
CASSLDQGPNEKLFF	TGTGCCAGCAGCTTAGATCAGGGACCTAATGAAAAACTGTTTTTT	.	TRBJ1-4	TRBV11-2	.
CASSLVDRGSPLHF	TGTGCCAGCAGCTTGGTGGACAGGGGTTCACCCCTCCACTTT	TRBD1	TRBJ1-6	TRBV5-4	.
CASSLAWDRGFAYEQYF	TGTGCCAGCAGCTTAGCTTGGGACAGGGGCTTTGCCTACGAGCAGTACTTC	TRBD1	TRBJ2-7	TRBV7-8	once
CASSKEKGRATNEKLFF	TGTGCCAGCAGCAAAGAAAAAGGAAGGGCAACTAATGAAAAACTGTTTTTT	.	TRBJ1-4	TRBV7-6	.
CASSQEGVTRTEAFF	TGTGCCAGCAGCCAAGAAGGTGTAACCCGCACTGAAGCTTTCTTT	.	TRBJ1-1	TRBV14	.
CASSEGRAGSDTQYF	TGTGCCAGCAGTGAAGGCAGGGCAGGGTCAGATACGCAGTATTTT	.	TRBJ2-3	TRBV2	once
CASSLLGTSGVLNEQFF	TGCGCCAGCAGCCTATTAGGGACTAGCGGGGTTCTGAATGAGCAGTTCTTC	TRBD2	TRBJ2-1	TRBV5-1	.
CSASDHEQYF	TGCAGTGCTAGTGACCACGAGCAGTACTTC	.	TRBJ2-7	TRBV20-1	.
CASSAPLIIYTDTQYF	TGTGCCAGCAGTGCCCCCTTAATCATATACACAGATACGCAGTATTTT	.	TRBJ2-3	TRBV6-1	.
CASGGGVKETQYF	TGTGCCAGTGGGGGGGGCGTAAAAGAGACCCAGTACTTC	.	TRBJ2-5	TRBV7-8	.
CASSLYGTGGRETQYF	TGTGCCAGCAGCTTGTACGGGACAGGGGGCCGGGAGACCCAGTACTTC	TRBD1	TRBJ2-5	TRBV5-6	.
CARGPGTDTQYF	TGTGCCAGGGGACCGGGCACAGATACGCAGTATTTT	.	TRBJ2-3	TRBV2	.
CASSDNNYGYTF	TGTGCCAGCAGTGACAATAACTATGGCTACACCTTC	.	TRBJ1-2	TRBV6-1	.
CASSYATSGSNEQFF	TGTGCCAGCAGTTACGCGACTAGCGGGAGCAATGAGCAGTTCTTC	TRBD2	TRBJ2-1	TRBV6-6	.
CASSLRQGNTGELFF	TGTGCCAGCAGCTTACGACAGGGGAACACCGGGGAGCTGTTTTTT	TRBD1	TRBJ2-2	TRBV7-7	.
CASSLSGGITGELFF	TGTGCCAGCAGCCTGAGCGGGGGGATCACCGGGGAGCTGTTTTTT	TRBD2	TRBJ2-2	TRBV11-2	.
CASSLGAVNTEAFF	TGTGCCAGCAGCTTAGGGGCCGTGAACACTGAAGCTTTCTTT	.	TRBJ1-1	TRBV11-2	.
CASSVRQGSQQPQHF	TGTGCCAGCAGTGTGAGACAGGGGTCCCAACAGCCCCAGCATTTT	TRBD1	TRBJ1-5	TRBV6-1	.
CASSIKLDSGNTIYF	TGTGCCAGTAGTATAAAGCTCGACTCTGGAAACACCATATATTTT	.	TRBJ1-3	TRBV19	few
CASSYSSGLGLETQYF	TGTGCCAGCAGTTACTCGTCTGGGTTGGGTTTGGAGACCCAGTACTTC	.	TRBJ2-5	TRBV6-5	once
CASLGAGMNTEAFF	TGTGCCAGCTTGGGGGCGGGTATGAACACTGAAGCTTTCTTT	.	TRBJ1-1	TRBV5-4	.
CASSLGLGPSSYNEQFF	TGTGCCAGCAGCTTAGGTTTGGGACCAAGCTCCTACAATGAGCAGTTCTTC	.	TRBJ2-1	TRBV11-2	.
CASSLRSGTSGSPLHF	TGTGCCAGCAGCTTACGTTCCGGGACATCGGGTTCACCCCTCCACTTT	.	TRBJ1-6	TRBV7-3	.
CASSLGRQRGETQYF	TGTGCCAGCAGCTTGGGACGGCAGAGGGGGGAGACCCAGTACTTC	.	TRBJ2-5	TRBV5-8	.